The T cell receptor beta chain described here comes from a study of T cell changes during pregnancy in multiple sclerosis. Germline V CDR1 and CDR2: SNHLY, FYNNEI. The CDR3 runs to 13 residues. V lost 5 bases, J lost 0 bases, and 7 bases lay in between. The method was immunoSEQ multiplex PCR; TCRdb's version includes in-frame clones alone and lacks a portion of them. The sample includes 60,000 to 85,000 clones, about 91% seen only once; the top ten take 2.3%. The specimen comprised peripheral blood, sampled in the first trimester of pregnancy. The V call is TRBV2, the J call TRBJ1-1; a weak D match, TRBD1 (6 bases). This sequence originates from a female donor with multiple sclerosis, enrolled in a pregnancy study. The CDR3: CASSYRVNTEAFF. The CDR3 bases are TGTGCCAGCAGTTACAGGGTGAACACTGAAGCTTTCTTT.